This is a list of T cell receptor beta chains from one sample in a study of blood T cell repertoires in COVID-19. The repertoire was sequenced with immunoSEQ multiplex PCR; TCRdb's copy has only in-frame clones and lacks some. The repertoire holds about 130,000 clones, roughly four fifths seen once, with about a sixth in the top ten. What was sequenced was PBMCs or T cells enriched from blood (not recorded which). The receptor source for this set is a young man who had recovered from COVID-19. The CDR3 runs from the conserved cysteine through the conserved F or W. Fields, in order: J gene, V gene, clone size, CDR3 length, D gene, CDR3 protein, CDR3 DNA. The D gene is left open where the match is weak. Where a row states a size, it is once, few, many or the class of an expanded clone; other rows omit it.

>TRBJ1-2|TRBV12-3/TRBV12-4|once|13|NA
CASSMGQNYGYTF
TGTGCCAGCAGTATGGGCCAAAACTATGGCTACACCTTC
>TRBJ1-1|TRBV14|NA|14|TRBD1
CASSQQGVNTEAFF
TGTGCCAGCAGCCAACAGGGGGTGAACACTGAAGCTTTCTTT
>TRBJ1-1|TRBV19|NA|16|NA
CASSIVPGALNTEAFF
TGTGCCAGTAGTATAGTACCCGGAGCCCTGAACACTGAAGCTTTCTTT
>TRBJ2-2|TRBV18|NA|16|TRBD2
CASSPQGLPNTGELFF
TGTGCCAGCTCACCACAGGGACTACCGAACACCGGGGAGCTGTTTTTT
>TRBJ2-5|TRBV6-1|NA|16|NA
CASSVQGGAGQETQYF
TGTGCCAGCAGTGTCCAAGGGGGGGCGGGCCAAGAGACCCAGTACTTC
>TRBJ2-3|TRBV18|NA|15|NA
CASSPGSTRTDTQYF
TGTGCCAGCTCACCCGGTAGTACGCGCACAGATACGCAGTATTTT
>TRBJ2-7|TRBV7-2|NA|16|NA
CASSLDWRGPSYEQYF
TGTGCCAGCAGCTTAGATTGGAGGGGTCCCTCCTACGAGCAGTACTTC
>TRBJ1-2|TRBV6-5|NA|14|TRBD1
CASRRDRGLYGYTF
TGTGCCAGCAGACGGGACAGGGGCCTCTATGGCTACACCTTC
>TRBJ2-1|TRBV9|NA|15|NA
CASSVGIADYNEQFF
TGTGCCAGCAGCGTAGGTATAGCGGATTACAATGAGCAGTTCTTC
>TRBJ2-7|TRBV7-9|few|15|NA
CASSLADSSSYEQYF
TGTGCCAGCAGCTTAGCGGACAGCAGCTCCTACGAGCAGTACTTC
>TRBJ2-5|TRBV5-1|NA|15|NA
CASSLGGSREETQYF
TGCGCCAGCAGCTTGGGGGGTAGCCGGGAGGAGACCCAGTACTTC
>TRBJ2-1|TRBV2|NA|13|TRBD1
CASKDRDYNEQFF
TGTGCCAGCAAGGACAGGGACTACAATGAGCAGTTCTTC
>TRBJ2-5|TRBV6-5|NA|15|TRBD1
CASILQGAESETQYF
TGTGCCAGCATCCTCCAGGGGGCGGAATCAGAGACCCAGTACTTC
>TRBJ1-6|TRBV10-2|NA|15|TRBD1
CASGTGTEYNSPLHF
TGCGCCAGCGGCACCGGGACAGAATATAATTCACCCCTCCACTTT
>TRBJ2-3|TRBV2|NA|15|TRBD2
CASSDGSGGPGTQYF
TGTGCCAGCAGTGATGGTAGCGGGGGGCCGGGGACGCAGTATTTT
>TRBJ2-1|TRBV18|NA|17|NA
CASSQPDDSHSYNEQFF
TGTGCCAGCTCACAACCGGACGACAGCCACTCCTACAATGAGCAGTTCTTC
>TRBJ1-2|TRBV2|NA|14|TRBD1
CASRSRSGGYGYTF
TGTGCCAGCAGATCCCGGTCAGGGGGCTATGGCTACACCTTC
>TRBJ1-6|TRBV19|NA|14|NA
CASSIVTANSPLHF
TGTGCCAGTAGTATAGTGACAGCCAATTCACCCCTCCACTTT
>TRBJ1-1|TRBV18|NA|16|TRBD1
CASSPPWTGERTEAFF
TGTGCCAGCTCACCACCGTGGACAGGGGAAAGGACTGAAGCTTTCTTT
>TRBJ1-1|TRBV13|NA|14|NA
CASSLDRVDTEAFF
TGTGCCAGCAGCTTAGACAGGGTGGACACTGAAGCTTTCTTT
>TRBJ2-1|TRBV19|once|14|TRBD1
CASKAGQGYNEQFF
TGTGCCAGTAAGGCGGGACAGGGTTACAATGAGCAGTTCTTC
>TRBJ2-7|TRBV30|NA|14|TRBD2
CAWRDRAGGYEQYF
TGTGCCTGGAGGGACCGAGCGGGAGGATACGAGCAGTACTTC
>TRBJ2-1|TRBV6-5|NA|14|NA
CASSPGVSYNEQFF
TGTGCCAGCAGCCCAGGGGTCTCCTACAATGAGCAGTTCTTC
>TRBJ2-5|TRBV2|NA|13|TRBD1
CASSSGGSETQYF
TGTGCCAGCAGTTCAGGGGGTAGCGAGACCCAGTACTTC
>TRBJ1-1|TRBV6-5|once|15|NA
CASSPRGGHGTEAFF
TGTGCCAGCAGTCCCCGGGGGGGGCACGGCACTGAAGCTTTCTTT
>TRBJ2-7|TRBV11-2|NA|16|NA
CASSLAGPDSRYEQYF
TGTGCCAGCAGCTTAGCAGGGCCGGACAGTCGCTACGAGCAGTACTTC
>TRBJ2-1|TRBV5-1|NA|16|TRBD1
CASSTARDRAYNEQFF
TGCGCCAGCAGCACGGCACGGGACAGGGCTTACAATGAGCAGTTCTTC
>TRBJ1-2|TRBV28|NA|18|NA
CASSSPPWQTKHPYGYTF
TGTGCCAGCAGTTCCCCCCCCTGGCAGACAAAGCATCCCTATGGCTACACCTTC
>TRBJ1-5|TRBV7-9|NA|13|NA
CASSLSVNQPQHF
TGTGCCAGCAGCTTATCTGTCAATCAGCCCCAGCATTTT
>TRBJ1-2|TRBV5-1|NA|15|NA
CASSTAPGYSYGYTF
TGCGCCAGCAGCACCGCGCCAGGGTACAGCTATGGCTACACCTTC
>TRBJ1-3|TRBV3-1/TRBV3-2|NA|15|NA
CASREQGGSGNTIYF
TGTGCCAGCAGGGAACAAGGGGGATCCGGAAACACCATATATTTT
>TRBJ2-5|TRBV11-3|NA|15|NA
CASSLGRTAQETQYF
TGTGCCAGCAGCTTAGGTCGGACAGCTCAAGAGACCCAGTACTTC
>TRBJ2-2|TRBV7-2|NA|14|NA
CASRGDSNTGELFF
TGTGCCAGCAGGGGGGACTCCAACACCGGGGAGCTGTTTTTT
>TRBJ1-3|TRBV6-6|NA|14|NA
CASSSELPRNTIYF
TGTGCCAGCAGTTCCGAACTTCCGCGAAACACCATATATTTT
>TRBJ1-6|TRBV23-1|once|15|TRBD1
CASSQTGTGNSPLHF
TGCGCCAGCAGTCAAACCGGGACAGGGAATTCACCCCTCCACTTT
>TRBJ1-4|TRBV6-5|NA|14|TRBD1
CASSRGQGYEKLFF
TGTGCCAGCAGCAGAGGACAGGGTTATGAAAAACTGTTTTTT
>TRBJ1-2|TRBV6-5|NA|12|NA
CASSQTNYGYTF
TGTGCCAGCAGCCAAACTAACTATGGCTACACCTTC
>TRBJ2-5|TRBV3-1/TRBV3-2|NA|12|NA
CASSQSRETQYF
TGTGCCAGCAGCCAGTCCCGAGAGACCCAGTACTTC
>TRBJ1-1|TRBV5-1|NA|14|TRBD1
CASSPEGTGEVTFF
TGCGCCAGCAGCCCGGAGGGGACAGGGGAGGTGACTTTCTTT
>TRBJ1-2|TRBV18|NA|13|TRBD1
CASSLQGADGYTF
TGTGCCAGCTCACTCCAGGGGGCAGATGGCTACACCTTC
>TRBJ2-7|TRBV5-1|NA|16|TRBD2
CASRVTWREISYEQYF
TGCGCCAGCAGGGTTACGTGGCGGGAGATCTCCTACGAGCAGTACTTC
>TRBJ2-7|TRBV20-1|NA|14|TRBD2
CSASQGLASYEQYF
TGCAGTGCTAGTCAGGGACTAGCTTCCTACGAGCAGTACTTC
>TRBJ2-7|TRBV6-5|NA|15|NA
CASRRGGRASTEQYF
TGTGCCAGCAGGCGGGGAGGACGGGCGTCGACCGAGCAGTACTTC
>TRBJ1-2|TRBV28|NA|13|TRBD1
CASSHWTGGIYTF
TGTGCCAGCAGTCATTGGACAGGGGGCATTTACACCTTC
>TRBJ2-5|TRBV21-1|few|15|NA
CASISAGGVRETQYF
TGTGCCAGCATTAGTGCAGGGGGCGTGAGGGAGACCCAGTACTTC
>TRBJ1-4|TRBV5-1|NA|15|TRBD1
CASSVTGDPNEKLFF
TGCGCCAGCAGCGTGACAGGGGATCCTAATGAAAAACTGTTTTTT
>TRBJ2-5|TRBV12-3/TRBV12-4|NA|13|NA
CASSLGGLETQYF
TGTGCCAGCAGTTTGGGGGGGCTGGAGACCCAGTACTTC